A single T cell receptor (beta chain) is shown here with its context. Using immunoSEQ multiplex PCR, the repertoire was profiled, and TCRdb retains in-frame clones only, with some absent. The sample includes 300,000 to 400,000 clones, 70% to 90% of them seen just once. This entry belongs to a study of cytomegalovirus exposure and HLA in healthy donors. The CDR3 loop spans 14 amino acids. Germline values: CDR1 MDHEN, CDR2 SYDVKM. The V segment lost 3 bases and the J segment 2 bases; nucleotides outside the gene matches: 4. The sample comprised PBMCs. The gene calls are TRBV28 and TRBJ2-7, with 7 bases matching TRBD1. The sequence was obtained from a woman aged 18 to 35 in good health and CMV-seronegative. The CDR3 DNA sequence: TGTGCCAGCAGTTTGTACAGGGGTACCTACGAGCAGTACTTC. Its protein product is CASSLYRGTYEQYF.